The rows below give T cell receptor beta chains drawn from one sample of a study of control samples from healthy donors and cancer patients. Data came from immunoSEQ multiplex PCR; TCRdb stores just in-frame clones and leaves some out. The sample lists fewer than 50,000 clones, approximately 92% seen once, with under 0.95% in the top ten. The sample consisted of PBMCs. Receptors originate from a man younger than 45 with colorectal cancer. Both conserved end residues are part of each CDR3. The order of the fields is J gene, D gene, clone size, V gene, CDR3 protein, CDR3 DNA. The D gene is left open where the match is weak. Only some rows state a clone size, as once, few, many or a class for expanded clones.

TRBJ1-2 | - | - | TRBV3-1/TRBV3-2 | CASSQDISRRATSDYGYTF | TGTGCCAGCAGCCAAGATATCTCCCGTCGGGCTACCTCGGACTATGGCTACACCTTC
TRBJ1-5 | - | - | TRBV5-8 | CASSLEAGISNQPQHF | TGTGCCAGCAGCTTGGAGGCAGGGATTAGCAATCAGCCCCAGCATTTT
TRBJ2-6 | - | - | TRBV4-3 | CASSQDSGAGANVLTF | TGCGCCAGCAGCCAAGATTCAGGGGCTGGGGCCAACGTCCTGACTTTC
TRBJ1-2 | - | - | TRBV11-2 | CASSSSPGQILGYTF | TGTGCCAGCAGCTCCAGCCCCGGGCAGATACTTGGCTACACCTTC
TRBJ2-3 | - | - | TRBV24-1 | CATSDTHSYDRDTQYF | TGTGCCACCAGTGATACCCACTCATACGATCGAGATACGCAGTATTTT
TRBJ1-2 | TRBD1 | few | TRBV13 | CASSPGQGGGRNYGYTF | TGTGCCAGCAGCCCAGGACAGGGCGGTGGACGTAACTATGGCTACACCTTC
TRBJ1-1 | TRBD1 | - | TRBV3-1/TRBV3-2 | CASSLPGTGKNTEAFF | TGTGCCAGCAGCCTTCCCGGGACAGGGAAGAACACTGAAGCTTTCTTT
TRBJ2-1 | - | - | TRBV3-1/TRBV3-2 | CASSGRSSYNEQFF | TGTGCCAGCTCGGGCAGGAGCTCCTACAATGAGCAGTTCTTC
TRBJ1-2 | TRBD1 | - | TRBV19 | CASNPTGGRDYGYTF | TGTGCCAGTAATCCTACAGGGGGAAGGGACTATGGCTACACCTTC
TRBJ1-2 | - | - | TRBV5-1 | CASSLTNYGYTF | TGCGCCAGCAGCTTGACTAACTATGGCTACACCTTC